The subject of this entry is one T cell receptor beta chain. Its antigen is as yet unknown. This record comes from a study of CD8 T cells in ankylosing spondylitis. General study findings and limits: It appeared that ankylosing spondylitis blood was characterized by a TCR beta motif of 8 or 9 highly homologous variants. From matched ankylosing spondylitis synovial fluid, disease-linked clones were reportedly recovered at significantly enriched levels. Peripheral blood held disease-linked clones only at relatively low frequency, and these were CD8+.

In germline, CDR1 is SQVTM, CDR2 ANQGSEA. CDR3 size: 17 residues. J lost 0 bases, V lost 6 bases, and 8 bases had no gene match. Quantitative 5'-RACE was performed with molecular barcodes, and it yielded the TCR beta libraries. From the 5' RACE reads, TCRdb called clonotypes with MiXCR, one entry per CDR3 protein. The table has 150,000 or so distinct CDR3 sequences, roughly 34% seen once. The sample taken for sequencing was synovial fluid, either unsorted or a sorted T cell fraction (not recorded which). The rearrangement joins TRBV29-1 to TRBJ2-1, with 13 bases that match TRBD2. The receptor's source is a male donor with ankylosing spondylitis. This CDR3 reads CSVKTSGRPSSYNEQFF. The DNA for the CDR3 is TGCAGCGTCAAGACTAGCGGGAGGCCCAGCTCCTACAATGAGCAGTTCTTC.